These 18 T cell receptor beta chains were all obtained from the same sample, sequenced in a study of OX40 agonist ivuxolimab in advanced cancers. Generated by immunoSEQ multiplex PCR, the TCRdb table keeps only in-frame clones and is missing some. Here the sample spans 59,000 or so clones, around 87% being singletons. Material: CD4+ or CD8+ T cells sorted from blood, obtained in a trial of the OX40 agonist ivuxolimab. All receptors come from an adult with an advanced solid tumor such as melanoma, head and neck, liver or kidney cancer.

This chain joins TRBV2 and TRBJ1-3; D not resolved. The ends were cut back, 4 bases at V and 3 bases at J, with 10 bases in the middle. The V gene's germline CDR1 is SNHLY and CDR2 FYNNEI. The CDR3 contains 14 residues. The CDR3 sequence is CASSAGRVGNTIYF. DNA for the CDR3: TGTGCCAGCAGTGCCGGGAGGGTTGGAAACACCATATATTTT.

The chain recombines TRBV11-3 with TRBJ2-3; D is ambiguous. V lost 2 bases and J lost 5, with 5 bases in between. The germline V gene encodes CDR1 SGHNT and CDR2 YENEEA. This CDR3 region has 12 residues. The chain's CDR3 is CASSLSEDTQYF. DNA for the CDR3: TGTGCCAGCAGCTTAAGCGAAGATACGCAGTATTTT.

This clone was detected only once. The chain is built from TRBV9 and TRBJ2-2; D tentatively reads TRBD1 or TRBD2 (5 bases each). Per germline, CDR1 SGDLS and CDR2 YYNGEE. This CDR3 contains 17 residues. Trimming took off 0 bases at V and 2 bases at J, with 14 bases between the two ends. The CDR3 DNA sequence: TGTGCCAGCAGCGTAGCCCCAGTGGGGGTTAACACCGGGGAGCTGTTTTTT. Protein: CASSVAPVGVNTGELFF. The whole variable domain, filled in from reference TRBV9 and TRBJ2-2, reads DSGVTQTPKHLITATGQRVTLRCSPRSGDLSVYWYQQSLDQGLQFLIQYYNGEERAKGNILERFSAQQFPDLHSELNLSSLELGDSALYFCASSVAPVGVNTGELFFGEGSRLTVL.

The chain recombines TRBV11-2 with TRBJ2-1; 7 bases are shared with TRBD1. V dropped 2 bases and J dropped 2; count of bases not matched to a gene: 6. CDR3 length: 16 amino acids. Germline CDR1 and CDR2: SGHAT and FQNNGV. CDR3 protein: CASSLRDSPTYNEQFF. CDR3 sequence (DNA): TGTGCCAGCAGCTTAAGGGACAGCCCGACCTACAATGAGCAGTTCTTC.

This clone occurred a few times. The CDR3 loop reads CASSVGSHYEQYF. CDR3 sequence (DNA): TGTGCCAGCAGCGTAGGCAGCCACTACGAGCAGTACTTC. This chain connects TRBV9 to TRBJ2-7; D not resolved. Germline V gene lookup returns CDR1 SGDLS and CDR2 YYNGEE. V dropped 0 bases and J dropped 3 bases, with 7 bases sitting between them. The CDR3 runs 13 residues.

V is TRBV10-3 and J is TRBJ1-1, with 7 bases lining up with TRBD1. V shed 3 bases and J 8 bases; nucleotides not matched to a gene: 6. The CDR3 totals 13 residues. The germline CDR1 and CDR2 sequences are ENHRY and SYGVKD. The CDR3 reads CAISEEGAREAFF. The CDR3 nucleotides are TGTGCCATCAGTGAAGAGGGGGCAAGAGAAGCTTTCTTT.

The V and J genes are TRBV7-8 and TRBJ2-7, with no clear D. CDR3 length: 13 residues. Germline CDR1 reads SGHVS; CDR2 reads FQNEAQ. V lost 0 bases, J lost 0 bases, and 3 bases lay in between. The DNA for the CDR3 is TGTGCCAGCAGCTTAGCGAACTCCTACGAGCAGTACTTC. The encoded protein is CASSLANSYEQYF.

The chain couples TRBV4-3 to TRBJ1-1; 8 positions agree with TRBD1. Germline loops: CDR1 LGHNA, CDR2 YSLEER. Trimming removed 1 base from V and 7 bases from J; junction bases left unmatched: 5. This CDR3 has 14 amino acids. Here the CDR3 reads CASSQARGLGEAFF. DNA of the CDR3: TGCGCCAGCAGCCAAGCCAGGGGGCTGGGTGAAGCTTTCTTT.

The J gene is TRBJ2-5, the V gene TRBV5-4; 9 nucleotides line up with TRBD2. Unmatched junction bases numbered 1, after V lost 4 bases and J lost 0 bases. This CDR3 is built from 14 residues. Germline V gene sequence: CDR1 SGHNT, CDR2 YYREEE (reference sequence). In DNA form, the CDR3 reads TGTGCCAGCAGCGCGGGAGGGCACCAAGAGACCCAGTACTTC. Translation: CASSAGGHQETQYF.

As DNA, the CDR3 is TGCGCCAGCAGCCAAGCCGGGACTAGCGGGTTAAATGAGCAGTTCTTC. Protein sequence: CASSQAGTSGLNEQFF. The rearrangement uses TRBV4-3 and TRBJ2-1; TRBD2 aligns across 12 bases. The CDR3 has 16 residues. V dropped 1 base and J dropped 7; count of bases not matched to a gene: 5. Per germline, CDR1 LGHNA and CDR2 YSLEER.

This rearrangement joins TRBV7-8 to TRBJ1-5; D unclear. The CDR3 loop spans 12 amino acids. Looked up from germline, CDR1 is SGHVS and CDR2 is FQNEAQ. V gave up 1 base and J gave up 10 bases, with 8 bases separating them. The CDR3 loop reads CASSLEGQPQHF. As DNA, the CDR3 is TGTGCCAGCAGCTTAGAGGGTCAACCCCAGCATTTT.

The chain links TRBV28 to TRBJ1-2, with D possibly being TRBD1 (5 bases). The CDR3 has 17 amino acids. V was pared by 5 bases and J by 1 base, with 20 bases between. Germline V CDR1 and CDR2: MDHEN, SYDVKM. The CDR3 loop reads CASSHDSMNNRNYGYTF. The CDR3 DNA reads TGTGCCAGCAGTCATGACAGCATGAATAATCGTAACTATGGCTACACCTTC.

The chain couples TRBV28 to TRBJ1-5; 8 bases fit TRBD1. V was pared by 1 base and J by 5 bases, with 7 bases of the junction left unmatched. The CDR3 sequence is 16 residues long. The germline gives CDR1 MDHEN, CDR2 SYDVKM. This chain's CDR3 is CASSLFPDRVHQPQHF. Here the CDR3 DNA reads TGTGCCAGCAGTTTATTTCCGGACAGGGTTCATCAGCCCCAGCATTTT.

The table lists this clone with a count of one. The V and J genes are TRBV11-2 and TRBJ2-5; weak D call: TRBD1 (6 bases). CDR3 length: 15 amino acids. The germline gives CDR1 SGHAT, CDR2 FQNNGV. Trimming stripped 1 base from V and 1 base from J, with 10 bases between. The CDR3 DNA reads as TGTGCCAGCAGCTTAGGGGACAACCTCCAAGAGACCCAGTACTTC. The encoded protein is CASSLGDNLQETQYF.

This clone has a handful of counts. The chain couples TRBV27 to TRBJ1-2, with 9 nucleotides matching TRBD1. Germline loops: CDR1 MNHEY, CDR2 SMNVEV (reference sequence). The CDR3 totals 13 residues. V lost 4 bases to trimming and J lost 8 bases; unmatched junction nucleotides: 5. This CDR3 reads CASSWTGVGGYTF. The CDR3 nucleotides are TGTGCCAGCAGTTGGACAGGGGTGGGGGGCTACACCTTC.

This clone has just a few counts. The chain links TRBV9 to TRBJ2-3, with D maybe TRBD1 (6 bases). CDR3 size: 13 residues. Deletions cut 0 bases from V and 4 bases from J, with 6 bases between. Germline V lookup: CDR1 SGDLS, CDR2 YYNGEE. CDR3 residues: CASSVDRADTQYF. In DNA form, the CDR3 reads TGTGCCAGCAGCGTAGACAGGGCAGATACGCAGTATTTT.

The chain links TRBV6-5 to TRBJ2-7, with 7 nucleotides matching TRBD1. Germline lookup yields CDR1 MNHEY and CDR2 SVGAGI. V trimming: 4 bases; J trimming: 6 bases; junction bases outside the gene matches: 9. The CDR3 totals 14 residues. This CDR3 reads CASSLRQGFLEQYF. The CDR3 DNA reads as TGTGCCAGCAGTTTGAGACAGGGCTTTCTCGAGCAGTACTTC.

This clone appeared a few times. This CDR3 reads CAWTGAGGGYGYTF. Here the CDR3 DNA reads TGTGCCTGGACAGGCGCTGGGGGTGGCTATGGCTACACCTTC. The genes are TRBV30 and TRBJ1-2, with a weak D call TRBD1 (5 bases). Germline loops: CDR1 GTSNPN, CDR2 SVGIG (reference sequence). The CDR3 is 14 amino acids. The V and J ends lost 4 bases and 4 bases respectively, with 16 bases between them. The complete variable domain, with remaining parts taken from reference TRBV30 and TRBJ1-2, reads SQTIHQWPATLVQPVGSPLSLECTVEGTSNPNLYWYRQAAGRGLQLLFYSVGIGQISSEVPQNLSASRPQDRQFILSSKKLLLSDSGFYLCAWTGAGGGYGYTFGSGTRLTVV.